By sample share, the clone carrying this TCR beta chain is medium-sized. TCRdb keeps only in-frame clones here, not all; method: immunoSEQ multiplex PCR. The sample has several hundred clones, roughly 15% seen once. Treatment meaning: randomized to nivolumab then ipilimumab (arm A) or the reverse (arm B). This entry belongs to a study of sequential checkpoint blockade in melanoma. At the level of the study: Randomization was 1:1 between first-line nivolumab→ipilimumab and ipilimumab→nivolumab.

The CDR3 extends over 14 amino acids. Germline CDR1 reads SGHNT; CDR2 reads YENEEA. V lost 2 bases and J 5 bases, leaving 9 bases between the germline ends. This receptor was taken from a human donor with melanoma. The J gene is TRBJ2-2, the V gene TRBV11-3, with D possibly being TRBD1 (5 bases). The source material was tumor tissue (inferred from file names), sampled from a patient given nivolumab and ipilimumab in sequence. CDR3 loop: CASSLLAGTGELFF. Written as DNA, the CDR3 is TGTGCCAGCAGCTTATTGGCAGGGACCGGGGAGCTGTTTTTT.